Listed below are T cell receptor beta chains from one sample, sequenced in a study of graft-versus-host responses after intestinal transplantation. This table comes from immunoSEQ multiplex PCR, and its TCRdb copy is limited to in-frame clones, with some not included. The table lists 20,000 to 25,000 clones, 94% of them singletons. The source material was PBMCs, sampled 156 days after intestinal transplant. Receptor source: a human patient who received an intestinal transplant, so some T cells may come from the graft donor. CDR3s leave out the opening cysteine and the closing phenylalanine or tryptophan. Each record gives: J gene, CDR3 length, V gene, CDR3 protein.

j_call: TRBJ2-2
cdr3_length: 14
v_call: TRBV4-1
cdr3_aa: ASSQDTTGSAGELF

j_call: TRBJ2-3
cdr3_length: 13
v_call: TRBV5-4
cdr3_aa: ASSLSQGSWDTQY

j_call: TRBJ2-7
cdr3_length: 13
v_call: TRBV6-5
cdr3_aa: ASSLRQGIAGEQY

j_call: TRBJ1-1
cdr3_length: 12
v_call: TRBV7-6
cdr3_aa: ASNLTGLNTEAF

j_call: TRBJ2-3
cdr3_length: 13
v_call: TRBV6-1
cdr3_aa: ASSPLRTSTDTQY

j_call: TRBJ2-7
cdr3_length: 12
v_call: TRBV19
cdr3_aa: ASSAGTGSYEQY

j_call: TRBJ2-1
cdr3_length: 18
v_call: TRBV5-3
cdr3_aa: ARSLARGHRGLDFPNEQF

j_call: TRBJ2-2
cdr3_length: 15
v_call: TRBV13
cdr3_aa: ASSLGTSGLYTGELF

j_call: TRBJ2-7
cdr3_length: 9
v_call: TRBV5-4
cdr3_aa: ASSSTYEQY

j_call: TRBJ2-1
cdr3_length: 12
v_call: TRBV19
cdr3_aa: ASTLCGGYNEQF

j_call: TRBJ2-7
cdr3_length: 11
v_call: TRBV7-8
cdr3_aa: ASSFGAGYEQY

j_call: TRBJ2-7
cdr3_length: 12
v_call: TRBV7-9
cdr3_aa: ASSSSAISDEQY

j_call: TRBJ2-7
cdr3_length: 12
v_call: TRBV4-2
cdr3_aa: ASSQGLGFYEQY

j_call: -
cdr3_length: 10
v_call: TRBV7-6
cdr3_aa: ASSFGRYEQY

j_call: TRBJ1-5
cdr3_length: 13
v_call: TRBV6-6
cdr3_aa: ASSSVPGVAQPQH

j_call: TRBJ2-7
cdr3_length: 12
v_call: TRBV9
cdr3_aa: ASSVASGSYEQY

j_call: TRBJ2-7
cdr3_length: 9
v_call: TRBV29-1
cdr3_aa: SAGDIYEQY

j_call: TRBJ2-7
cdr3_length: 12
v_call: TRBV7-9
cdr3_aa: ASSLEGAGYEQY

j_call: TRBJ1-5
cdr3_length: 15
v_call: TRBV6-1
cdr3_aa: ASREAAGGVNNQPQH

j_call: TRBJ2-2
cdr3_length: 14
v_call: TRBV4-2
cdr3_aa: ASSQASGANTGELF

j_call: TRBJ1-6
cdr3_length: 13
v_call: TRBV25-1
cdr3_aa: ASSLSQGANSPLH

j_call: TRBJ2-1
cdr3_length: 14
v_call: TRBV15
cdr3_aa: ATSLSGGGAYNEQF

j_call: TRBJ2-5
cdr3_length: 11
v_call: TRBV2
cdr3_aa: ASRLALRETQY

j_call: TRBJ2-3
cdr3_length: 13
v_call: TRBV9
cdr3_aa: ASNDRGSGTDTQY

j_call: TRBJ1-2
cdr3_length: 13
v_call: TRBV10-2
cdr3_aa: ASSEKGQGVYGYT

j_call: TRBJ2-2
cdr3_length: 15
v_call: TRBV13
cdr3_aa: ASSPGLGTSSTGELF

j_call: TRBJ2-3
cdr3_length: 12
v_call: TRBV28
cdr3_aa: ASSARTSADTQY

j_call: TRBJ2-3
cdr3_length: 13
v_call: TRBV2
cdr3_aa: ASLGQGAGTDTQY

j_call: TRBJ1-4
cdr3_length: 13
v_call: TRBV6-5
cdr3_aa: ASSYRKPTNEKLF

j_call: TRBJ2-7
cdr3_length: 9
v_call: TRBV30
cdr3_aa: AGSVSYEQY

j_call: TRBJ2-7
cdr3_length: 12
v_call: TRBV19
cdr3_aa: ASSKDPFSYEQY

j_call: TRBJ1-2
cdr3_length: 12
v_call: TRBV5-1
cdr3_aa: ASSLDRGPRGYT

j_call: TRBJ1-1
cdr3_length: 13
v_call: TRBV13
cdr3_aa: ASSFPGQGETEAF

j_call: TRBJ2-3
cdr3_length: 13
v_call: TRBV4-1
cdr3_aa: ASSQGGGGAEGQY

j_call: TRBJ2-3
cdr3_length: 10
v_call: TRBV29-1
cdr3_aa: SVEDSTDTQY